The 32 T cell receptor beta chains presented below share a single source sample, sequenced in a study of beta chain features in type 1 diabetes. Study-level findings and limits: Shorter TCRB CDR3s, moderately but significantly so, marked every one of the four CD4+ subsets in Type 1 diabetes patients.

Every bit of the isolated RNA underwent reverse transcription, so sequencing read expressed TCRB transcripts. Method: immunoSEQ multiplex PCR; TCRdb's copy keeps in-frame clones and lacks some. This sample has about 160,000 clones, with just over 8% found just once. Their cognate antigens are unknown. The sequenced sample consisted of central memory CD4+ T cells from blood. These receptors all come from a woman between 18 and 30 years old with type 1 diabetes.

The rearrangement uses TRBV10-3 and TRBJ1-6, with 8 bases identical to TRBD1. Germline V lookup: CDR1 ENHRY, CDR2 SYGVKD. Unmatched junction bases numbered 8, after V lost 10 bases and J lost 15 bases. This CDR3 region has 11 residues. DNA for the CDR3: TGTGCCACGACCTCCGGACAGGGCCTCCACTTT. Protein sequence: CATTSGQGLHF.

This clone was seen a few times. The J gene is TRBJ2-3, the V gene TRBV5-4; 10 positions match TRBD1. Germline CDR1 SGHNT, CDR2 YYREEE (reference sequence). The CDR3 has 14 residues. V trimming: 10 bases; J trimming: 2 bases; junction bases outside the gene matches: 7. In DNA form, the CDR3 reads TGTGCCGACAGGGGGCTCCTTAACACAGATACGCAGTATTTT. This codes for CADRGLLNTDTQYF.

This clone has just a few counts. The chain has TRBV29-1 and TRBJ1-1; TRBD1 aligns across 8 bases. CDR3 length: 14 residues. Trimming removed 4 bases from V and 1 base from J; junction bases left unmatched: 5. Per germline, CDR1 SQVTM and CDR2 ANQGSEA. The CDR3 coding sequence is TGCAGCGTTGCTTCCGGGACAGGGAACACTGAAGCTTTCTTT. Encoded protein: CSVASGTGNTEAFF.

This clone was picked up a small number of times. The rearrangement uses TRBV25-1 and TRBJ2-1; D ambiguous. Germline V CDR1 and CDR2: MGHDK, SYGVNS. Trimming left V 5 bases short and J 8 bases short, with 10 bases between. This CDR3 is built from 12 residues. Written as DNA, the CDR3 is TGTGCCAGCAGTCTTCGGAGCGATGAGCAGTTCTTC. Translation: CASSLRSDEQFF.

The V gene is TRBV9, the J gene TRBJ2-1; 7 bases line up with TRBD1. Germline CDR1 is SGDLS and CDR2 is YYNGEE. The CDR3 has 15 amino acids. V gave up 4 bases and J gave up 3 bases; unmatched junction bases: 7. The CDR3 region is CASSTPRDSYNEQFF. The CDR3 DNA follows: TGTGCCAGCAGCACACCCAGGGACAGCTACAATGAGCAGTTCTTC.

The rearrangement joins TRBV25-1 to TRBJ1-2; D is unresolved. This CDR3 region has 15 residues. Between the trimmed V and J ends, which lost 4 bases and 2 bases, there was a span of 14 bases. Germline V gives CDR1 MGHDK, CDR2 SYGVNS. As DNA, the CDR3 is TGTGCCAGCAGTGTCGCAGGCTTCCCAAACTATGGCTACACCTTC. Its protein product is CASSVAGFPNYGYTF.

This chain connects TRBV7-2 to TRBJ2-7; tentative D call: TRBD1 (6 bases). V was cut by 5 bases and J by 2 bases, with 13 bases left in between. Germline V lookup: CDR1 SGHTA, CDR2 FQGNSA. The CDR3 length is 14 residues. In nucleotides, the CDR3 is TGTGCCAGCAGCCGGACAGCCTACACCTACGAGCAGTACTTC. Protein sequence: CASSRTAYTYEQYF.

There are a few counts of this clone. This rearrangement joins TRBV29-1 to TRBJ2-7; D perhaps matches TRBD1 (5 bases). Germline assignment: CDR1 SQVTM and CDR2 ANQGSEA. The V end lost 4 bases, the J end lost 3 bases, and 10 bases lay between the germline ends. CDR3 length: 12 residues. CDR3 nucleotide sequence: TGCAGCGTTGGGCCAGGGCGCTACGAGCAGTACTTC. Protein product: CSVGPGRYEQYF.

Comment on this clone: Other DNA sequences within the sample encode an identical CDR3. The rearrangement joins TRBV30 to TRBJ2-2; 7 bases agree with TRBD1. V gave up 0 bases and J gave up 1 base; unmatched junction bases: 2. Germline V lookup: CDR1 GTSNPN, CDR2 SVGIG (reference sequence). CDR3 length equals 15 residues. For the CDR3, the DNA is TGTGCCTGGAGTGTACGGACAGGGAACACCGGGGAGCTGTTTTTT. Protein product: CAWSVRTGNTGELFF.

This chain uses TRBV2 with TRBJ2-3; weak D call: TRBD2 (7 bases). This CDR3 has 17 residues. Trimming cost V 4 bases and J 0 bases, with 17 bases left between them. Looked up from germline, CDR1 is SNHLY and CDR2 is FYNNEI. The chain's CDR3 is CASSVYHGGPSTDTQYF. DNA of the CDR3: TGTGCCAGCAGTGTTTACCACGGGGGGCCTAGCACAGATACGCAGTATTTT.

In this sample, this clone turned up a few times. The rearrangement joins TRBV11-3 to TRBJ2-5, with 7 bases lining up with TRBD1. Germline V gene lookup returns CDR1 SGHNT and CDR2 YENEEA. The CDR3 length is 14 residues. J was trimmed by 5 bases and V by 7 bases; bases with no gene match: 10. Here the CDR3 reads CASNQGVPGETQYF. CDR3 sequence (DNA): TGTGCCAGCAACCAGGGGGTCCCTGGGGAGACCCAGTACTTC. Based on the CDR3 plus reference TRBV11-3 and TRBJ2-5, the full variable domain is EAGVVQSPRYKIIEKKQPVAFWCNPISGHNTLYWYLQNLGQGPELLIRYENEEAVDDSQLPKDRFSAERLKGVDSTLKIQPAELGDSAVYLCASNQGVPGETQYFGPGTRLLVL.

V usage is TRBV5-6 and J usage is TRBJ2-5, with a weak D call TRBD1 (6 bases). V shed 4 bases and J shed 4 bases, with 11 bases lying between them. This CDR3 is 13 amino acids long. Germline CDR1 SGHDT, CDR2 YYEEEE. The CDR3 DNA reads TGTGCCAGCAGCGCCACACAGGGAGAGACCCAGTACTTC. Translation: CASSATQGETQYF.

The chain combines TRBV11-2 with TRBJ2-3; D is possibly TRBD1 (6 bases). This CDR3 has 13 residues. The germline CDR1 and CDR2 sequences are SGHAT and FQNNGV. Trimming stripped 3 bases from V and 6 bases from J, with 10 bases between. This chain's CDR3 is CASSFTGRDTQYF. CDR3 nucleotide sequence: TGTGCCAGCAGCTTTACAGGGCGGGATACGCAGTATTTT.

The chain is built from TRBV5-4 and TRBJ1-1; possibly TRBD1 for D (6 bases). Germline V lookup: CDR1 SGHNT, CDR2 YYREEE (reference sequence). There are 13 residues in the CDR3. V shed 4 bases and J shed 8 bases, with 15 bases lying between them. The CDR3 protein is CASSVDRHREAFF. CDR3 bases: TGTGCCAGCAGCGTAGACAGGCACCGAGAAGCTTTCTTT.

About this clone: Other DNA sequences in this sample translate to the same CDR3. The chain has TRBV5-1 and TRBJ2-7, with TRBD1 as a possible D gene (6 bases). CDR1 SGHRS and CDR2 YFSETQ come from the germline V gene. This CDR3 has 14 residues. V lost 1 base, J lost 4 bases, and 12 bases lay in between. In DNA form, the CDR3 reads TGCGCCAGCAGCTTGAGCTGGGGGCAGTACGAGCAGTACTTC. Protein product: CASSLSWGQYEQYF.

The chain joins TRBV7-2 to TRBJ1-2; 8 nucleotides agree with TRBD1. Germline CDR1 is SGHTA and CDR2 is FQGNSA. J gave up 6 bases and V 5 bases, and 5 bases lay outside the gene matches. The CDR3 loop spans 13 amino acids. The CDR3: CASSTGQGNGYTF. CDR3 nucleotide sequence: TGTGCCAGCAGCACCGGACAGGGTAATGGCTACACCTTC.

This clone showed up just a few times. The chain carries TRBV7-2 and TRBJ1-1; D is unresolved. The CDR3 has 15 amino acids. CDR1 and CDR2 from the germline V gene are SGHTA and FQGNSA. Trimming pared 4 bases from V and 5 bases from J, leaving 17 bases between. CDR3 DNA sequence: TGTGCCAGCAGCTCCATGAGCAAGGGCGGGACTGAAGCTTTCTTT. Protein sequence: CASSSMSKGGTEAFF.

The chain joins TRBV4-3 to TRBJ1-1, with 10 bases aligning to TRBD1. J gave up 7 bases and V 3 bases, and 11 bases lay outside the gene matches. Germline V gives CDR1 LGHNA, CDR2 YSLEER. This CDR3 region has 16 residues. The CDR3 here is CASSQGIPGQGSEAFF. The CDR3 nucleotides read TGCGCCAGCAGCCAGGGTATACCGGGACAGGGGAGTGAAGCTTTCTTT.

This clone has more than one count but fewer than ten. The V and J genes are TRBV5-1 and TRBJ2-3, with 8 bases lining up with TRBD2. The V gene's germline CDR1 is SGHRS and CDR2 YFSETQ. CDR3 size: 18 residues. Trimming cost V 3 bases and J 3 bases; bases outside gene matches: 15. The CDR3 here is CASSSLPTSGGRTDTQYF. CDR3 DNA sequence: TGCGCCAGCAGCTCCCTGCCCACAAGCGGGGGACGGACAGATACGCAGTATTTT.

The genes are TRBV30 and TRBJ2-5; 7 bases line up with TRBD2. Germline V gives CDR1 GTSNPN, CDR2 SVGIG (reference sequence). After removal of 0 bases from V and 14 bases from J, the junction contained 6 bases not matched to a gene. CDR3 length: 11 amino acids. CDR3 sequence: CAWSVRDYNYF. CDR3 in DNA: TGTGCCTGGAGTGTAAGGGACTACAATTACTTC.

The chain carries TRBV7-2 and TRBJ1-1; no firm D call. Trimming stripped 5 bases from V and 3 bases from J, with 13 bases between. The CDR3 has 14 amino acids. Germline V gene data show CDR1 as SGHTA and CDR2 as FQGNSA. In DNA, the CDR3 is TGTGCCAGCAGCCGGCAACCTCGGGACACTGAAGCTTTCTTT. Translating it yields CASSRQPRDTEAFF.

This clone has a handful of counts. V gene TRBV5-1 combines with J gene TRBJ2-5; TRBD2 matches at 7 bases. Germline CDR1 and CDR2: SGHRS and YFSETQ. Trimming cost V 4 bases and J 1 base; bases outside gene matches: 7. The CDR3 loop spans 15 amino acids. The CDR3: CASSPAGTTQETQYF. CDR3 DNA sequence: TGCGCCAGCAGCCCGGCCGGGACTACCCAAGAGACCCAGTACTTC.

This clone was seen only a few times. The gene calls are TRBV11-2 and TRBJ2-7, with 7 bases matching TRBD1. Germline V lookup: CDR1 SGHAT, CDR2 FQNNGV. The CDR3 is 15 amino acids. Losses at the gene ends were 6 bases for V and 3 bases for J; bases not matched to a gene: 11. CDR3 residues: CASRNHRGTIYEQYF. The CDR3 DNA sequence: TGTGCCAGCAGAAACCACAGGGGTACTATCTACGAGCAGTACTTC.

This clone occurred many times. The chain combines TRBV28 with TRBJ2-5, with D tentatively TRBD1 (5 bases). The CDR3 totals 14 residues. The V end was cut by 4 bases, the J end by 4 bases, with 13 bases between. In germline, CDR1 is MDHEN, CDR2 SYDVKM. CDR3 DNA sequence: TGTGCCAGCAGTTCCACCCGGACAATAGAGACCCAGTACTTC. It encodes CASSSTRTIETQYF.

This chain uses TRBV6-6 with TRBJ2-7; a possible D gene is TRBD1 (5 bases). CDR3 length: 11 residues. Germline assignment: CDR1 MNHNY and CDR2 SVGAGI (reference sequence). CDR3 coding DNA: TGTGTGACAGTGAAGTCCTACGAGCAGTACTTC. Its translation: CVTVKSYEQYF.

The J gene is TRBJ2-1, the V gene TRBV18, with 13 bases aligning to TRBD2. Germline V gene lookup returns CDR1 KGHSH and CDR2 LQKENI. V dropped 3 bases and J dropped 8; count of bases not matched to a gene: 7. There are 16 residues in the CDR3. CDR3 in amino acids: CASSPPGLAGSDEQFF. The CDR3 nucleotides are TGTGCCAGCTCACCCCCGGGACTAGCGGGAAGCGATGAGCAGTTCTTC.

This clone was picked up a small number of times. This sequence joins TRBV9 and TRBJ1-1, with a weak D call TRBD1 (5 bases). From germline, CDR1 is SGDLS and CDR2 YYNGEE. This CDR3 is built from 15 residues. Between the trimmed V and J ends, which lost 0 bases and 0 bases, there was a span of 9 bases. The CDR3: CASSVGGQMNTEAFF. CDR3 nucleotide sequence: TGTGCCAGCAGCGTAGGTGGACAAATGAACACTGAAGCTTTCTTT.

This sequence joins TRBV5-4 and TRBJ2-2; TRBD2 is a possible D gene (6 bases). The V gene lost 10 bases and the J gene lost 3 bases, with 13 bases spanning the gap. This CDR3 comprises 13 residues. Germline V CDR1 and CDR2: SGHNT, YYREEE (reference sequence). CDR3: CAGGTRYTGELFF. The CDR3 DNA reads TGTGCCGGCGGGACGAGGTACACCGGGGAGCTGTTTTTT.

This chain connects TRBV7-2 to TRBJ1-2, with D unresolved. V was shortened by 1 base and J by 4 bases, with 13 bases between the two germline ends. Germline CDR1 and CDR2: SGHTA and FQGNSA. CDR3 length: 15 residues. The CDR3 DNA reads TGTGCCAGCAGCTTAGAGCGGTCACGGAGCTATGGCTACACCTTC. Translating gives CASSLERSRSYGYTF. Full variable domain (rest looked up from reference TRBV7-2 and TRBJ1-2): GAGVSQSPSNKVTEKGKDVELRCDPISGHTALYWYRQSLGQGLEFLIYFQGNSAPDKSGLPSDRFSAERTGGSVSTLTIQRTQQEDSAVYLCASSLERSRSYGYTFGSGTRLTVV.

This sequence joins TRBV7-2 and TRBJ2-3; 9 positions agree with TRBD2. With V trimmed by 7 bases and J by 6 bases, 14 bases remained unmatched. Germline CDR1 is SGHTA and CDR2 is FQGNSA. This CDR3 spans 16 amino acids. In nucleotides, the CDR3 is TGTGCCAGCACACCCCAGGGGCGGGGGGGCCTCGATACGCAGTATTTT. It is translated as CASTPQGRGGLDTQYF. Full variable domain (remainder filled in from reference TRBV7-2 and TRBJ2-3): GAGVSQSPSNKVTEKGKDVELRCDPISGHTALYWYRQSLGQGLEFLIYFQGNSAPDKSGLPSDRFSAERTGGSVSTLTIQRTQQEDSAVYLCASTPQGRGGLDTQYFGPGTRLTVL.

This clone occurred a few times. The genes are TRBV29-1 and TRBJ1-5; 9 positions agree with TRBD1. CDR3 length: 13 residues. The germline V gene has CDR1 SQVTM and CDR2 ANQGSEA. Trimming at V came to 7 bases and at J to 5 bases, leaving 6 bases not matched to a gene. The CDR3 region has the DNA TGCAGCGCCGGGACAGGGCGGCATCAGCCCCAGCATTTT. This translates into CSAGTGRHQPQHF. The full variable domain, in which reference TRBV29-1 and TRBJ1-5 provide the parts outside the CDR3, is SAVISQKPSRDICQRGTSLTIQCQVDSQVTMMFWYRQQPGQSLTLIATANQGSEATYESGFVIDKFPISRPNLTFSTLTVSNMSPEDSSIYLCSAGTGRHQPQHFGDGTRLSIL.

This clone showed up just a few times. The chain recombines TRBV7-2 with TRBJ2-1; the match to TRBD1 covers 8 bases. The CDR3 consists of 17 residues. The ends lost 0 bases at V and 8 bases at J; junction bases unmatched: 12. Germline V gene lookup returns CDR1 SGHTA and CDR2 FQGNSA. Here the CDR3 DNA reads TGTGCCAGCAGCTTAGCGCTAGGACAGGGAAGTCTCTATGAGCAGTTCTTC. It specifies CASSLALGQGSLYEQFF.